This T cell receptor (beta chain) originates from a study of Ad26.COV2.S vaccination and SARS-CoV-2 variants. Study-wide results and caveats: Considerable breadth of spike-specific CD8+ and CD4+ T cell responses has reportedly been documented following vaccination.

Data came from immunoSEQ multiplex PCR; TCRdb stores just in-frame clones and leaves some out. This table has about 350,000 clones, about 91% appearing once. Unmatched junction bases numbered 0, after V lost 1 base and J lost 2 bases. CDR1 is MNHEY, CDR2 SVGAGI, per germline. The CDR3 contains 15 residues. A note on this clone: Its antigen is undetermined.

This material consisted of peripheral blood, taken after recovery from COVID-19. V is TRBV6-5 and J is TRBJ2-5; 11 bases are a match to TRBD2. The receptor comes from a human donor who had recovered from COVID-19. The CDR3 loop is CASSYLAGGQETQYF. In nucleotides, the CDR3 is TGTGCCAGCAGTTACTTAGCGGGGGGGCAAGAGACCCAGTACTTC.